This T cell receptor (beta chain) emerged from a study of CD8 T cells in ankylosing spondylitis. Study-level points and caveats: Seemingly characteristic of ankylosing spondylitis blood was a TCR beta motif consisting of roughly 8 highly homologous variants. Disease-linked clones reportedly showed significant enrichment in matched ankylosing spondylitis synovial fluid. Disease-linked clones bore a CD8+ phenotype and were relatively rare in peripheral blood.

Quantitative 5'-RACE with molecular barcodes was used to make the TCR beta libraries. Via MiXCR, TCRdb re-called the 5' RACE reads, giving one row per CDR3 protein. The table has fewer than 500,000 distinct CDR3 sequences, roughly a quarter seen once. Germline CDR1 reads DFQATT; CDR2 reads SNEGSKA (reference sequence). The V gene lost 1 base and the J gene lost 7 bases, with 20 bases spanning the gap. This CDR3 spans 16 amino acids. This clonotype was counted between two and nine times. The antigen remains undetermined. The sample consisted of blood, either unsorted or a sorted T cell fraction (not recorded which). The V gene is TRBV20-1, the J gene TRBJ2-1; a possible D gene is TRBD1 (6 bases). The receptor was derived from a male donor with ankylosing spondylitis. The CDR3 region is CSARALDKGDGNEQFF. CDR3 in DNA: TGCAGTGCTAGAGCTCTAGACAAGGGGGATGGTAATGAGCAGTTCTTC.